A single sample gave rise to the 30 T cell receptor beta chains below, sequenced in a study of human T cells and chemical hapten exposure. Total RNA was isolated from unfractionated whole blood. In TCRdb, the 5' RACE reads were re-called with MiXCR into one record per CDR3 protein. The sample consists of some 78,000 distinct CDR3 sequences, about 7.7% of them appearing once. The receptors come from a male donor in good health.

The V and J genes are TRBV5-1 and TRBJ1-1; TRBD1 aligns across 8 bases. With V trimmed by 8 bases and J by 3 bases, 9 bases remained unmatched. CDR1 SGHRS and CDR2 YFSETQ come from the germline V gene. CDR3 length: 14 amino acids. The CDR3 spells CASGRTGIDTEAFF. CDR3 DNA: TGCGCCAGTGGGCGGACAGGGATCGACACTGAAGCTTTCTTT.

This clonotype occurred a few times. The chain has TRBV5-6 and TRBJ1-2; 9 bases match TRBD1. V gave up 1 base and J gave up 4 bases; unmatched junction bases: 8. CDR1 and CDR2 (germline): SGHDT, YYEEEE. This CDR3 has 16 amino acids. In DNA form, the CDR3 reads TGTGCCAGCAGCTTGAAACAGGGGGCGCGAATCTATGGCTACACCTTC. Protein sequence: CASSLKQGARIYGYTF. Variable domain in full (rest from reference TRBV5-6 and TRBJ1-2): DAGVTQSPTHLIKTRGQQVTLRCSPKSGHDTVSWYQQALGQGPQFIFQYYEEEERQRGNFPDRFSGHQFPNYSSELNVNALLLGDSALYLCASSLKQGARIYGYTFGSGTRLTVV.

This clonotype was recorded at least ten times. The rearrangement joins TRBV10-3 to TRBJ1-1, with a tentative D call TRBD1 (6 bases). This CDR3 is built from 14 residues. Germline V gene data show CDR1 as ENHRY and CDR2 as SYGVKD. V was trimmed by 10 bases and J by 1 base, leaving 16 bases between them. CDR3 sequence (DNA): TGTGCCACCCTCAGGGGCGACCAGAACACTGAAGCTTTCTTT. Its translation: CATLRGDQNTEAFF.

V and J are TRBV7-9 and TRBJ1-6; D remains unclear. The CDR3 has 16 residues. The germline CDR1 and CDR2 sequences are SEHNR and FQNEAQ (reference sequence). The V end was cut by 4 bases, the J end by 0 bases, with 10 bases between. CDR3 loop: CASSSVGSSYNSPLHF. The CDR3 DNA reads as TGTGCCAGCAGCTCGGTTGGCAGCTCCTATAATTCACCCCTCCACTTT.

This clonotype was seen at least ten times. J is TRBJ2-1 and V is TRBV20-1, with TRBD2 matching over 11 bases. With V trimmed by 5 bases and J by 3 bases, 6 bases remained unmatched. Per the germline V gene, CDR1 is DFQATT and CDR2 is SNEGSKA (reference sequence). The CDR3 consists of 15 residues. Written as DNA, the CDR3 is TGCAGTGCTGTAGGCGGACTAGCGGGCTACAATGAGCAGTTCTTC. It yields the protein CSAVGGLAGYNEQFF.

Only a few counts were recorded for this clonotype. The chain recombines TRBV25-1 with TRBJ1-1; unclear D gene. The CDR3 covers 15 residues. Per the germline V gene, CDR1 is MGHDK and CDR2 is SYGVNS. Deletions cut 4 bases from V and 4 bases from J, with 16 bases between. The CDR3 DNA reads TGTGCCAGCAGTGGAACCATGGGAGGAAGCACTGAAGCTTTCTTT. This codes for CASSGTMGGSTEAFF. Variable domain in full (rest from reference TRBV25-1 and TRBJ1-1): EADIYQTPRYLVIGTGKKITLECSQTMGHDKMYWYQQDPGMELHLIHYSYGVNSTEKGDLSSESTVSRIRTEHFPLTLESARPSHTSQYLCASSGTMGGSTEAFFGQGTRLTVV.

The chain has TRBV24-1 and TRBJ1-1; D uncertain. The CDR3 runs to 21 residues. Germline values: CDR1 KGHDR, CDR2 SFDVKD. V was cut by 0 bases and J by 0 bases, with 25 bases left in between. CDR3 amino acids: CATSDLRPSSQSLLMNTEAFF. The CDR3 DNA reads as TGTGCCACCAGTGATTTGCGTCCCTCTTCGCAGAGTCTGCTCATGAACACTGAAGCTTTCTTT.

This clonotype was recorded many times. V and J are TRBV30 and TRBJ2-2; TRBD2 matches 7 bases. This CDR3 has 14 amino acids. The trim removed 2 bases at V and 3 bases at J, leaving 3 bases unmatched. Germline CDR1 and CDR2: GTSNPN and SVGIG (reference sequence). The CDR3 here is CAWSSLADTGELFF. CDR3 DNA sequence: TGTGCCTGGAGTTCCCTAGCGGACACCGGGGAGCTGTTTTTT.

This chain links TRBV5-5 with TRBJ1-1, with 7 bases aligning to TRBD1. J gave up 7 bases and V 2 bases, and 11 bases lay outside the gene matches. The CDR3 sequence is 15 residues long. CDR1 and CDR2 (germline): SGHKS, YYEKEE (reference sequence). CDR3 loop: CASSLSTGVQVEAFF. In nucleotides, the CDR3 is TGTGCCAGCAGCTTATCCACAGGGGTTCAGGTTGAAGCTTTCTTT.

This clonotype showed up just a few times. CDR3 bases: TGTGCCAGCAGCGCACTAGCGGGGCCGGGCGAGCAGTACTTC. This translates into CASSALAGPGEQYF. V is TRBV7-2 and J is TRBJ2-7, with TRBD2 identical over 10 bases. The CDR3 has 14 residues. The germline gives CDR1 SGHTA, CDR2 FQGNSA. V was pared by 5 bases and J by 6 bases, with 7 bases of the junction left unmatched.

CDR3 sequence: CASSYSRRERPQHF. Written as DNA, the CDR3 is TGTGCCAGCAGTTACTCTAGAAGGGAGAGGCCCCAGCATTTT. V usage is TRBV6-5 and J usage is TRBJ1-5; D not resolved. CDR1 and CDR2 from the germline V gene are MNHEY and SVGAGI. The CDR3 length is 14 residues. V gave up 0 bases and J gave up 9 bases, with 12 bases separating them.

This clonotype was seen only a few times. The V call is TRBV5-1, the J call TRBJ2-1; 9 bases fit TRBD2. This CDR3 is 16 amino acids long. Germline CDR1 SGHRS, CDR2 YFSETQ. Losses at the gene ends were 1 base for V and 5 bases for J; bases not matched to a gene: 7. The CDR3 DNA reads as TGCGCCAGCAGCTTGCGTGAAGTAGCGGGGGACAATGAGCAGTTCTTC. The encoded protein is CASSLREVAGDNEQFF.

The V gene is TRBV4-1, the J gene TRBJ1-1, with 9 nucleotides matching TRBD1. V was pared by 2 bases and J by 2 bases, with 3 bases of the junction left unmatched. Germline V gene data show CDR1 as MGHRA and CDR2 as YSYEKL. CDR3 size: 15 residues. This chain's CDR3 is CASSQKQGANTEAFF. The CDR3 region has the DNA TGCGCCAGCAGCCAAAAACAGGGGGCAAACACTGAAGCTTTCTTT.

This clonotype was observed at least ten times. In DNA, the CDR3 is TGTGCCATCAGTGACGGGGCAGATACGCAGTATTTT. Its translation: CAISDGADTQYF. The V gene is TRBV10-3, the J gene TRBJ2-3; D may be TRBD2 (5 bases). Germline V CDR1 and CDR2: ENHRY, SYGVKD. The CDR3 runs to 12 residues. V was cut by 3 bases and J by 4 bases, with 5 bases left in between.

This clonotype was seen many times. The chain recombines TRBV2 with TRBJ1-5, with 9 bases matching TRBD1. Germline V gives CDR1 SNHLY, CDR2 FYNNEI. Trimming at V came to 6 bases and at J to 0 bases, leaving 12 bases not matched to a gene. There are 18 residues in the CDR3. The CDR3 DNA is TGTGCCAGCAGGGGAGCCGGGACAGGGCTCGATAGCAATCAGCCCCAGCATTTT. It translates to CASRGAGTGLDSNQPQHF.

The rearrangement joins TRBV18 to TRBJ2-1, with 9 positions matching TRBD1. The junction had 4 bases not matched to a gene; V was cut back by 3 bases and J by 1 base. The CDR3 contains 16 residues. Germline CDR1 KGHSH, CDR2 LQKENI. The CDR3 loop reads CASSPYRGHSYNEQFF. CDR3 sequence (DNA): TGTGCCAGCTCACCCTACAGGGGGCATTCCTACAATGAGCAGTTCTTC.

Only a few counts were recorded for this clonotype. CDR3 sequence reads: CASSDGRGSDTQYF. The CDR3, as DNA: TGTGCCAGCAGTGACGGAAGGGGTTCAGATACGCAGTATTTT. The V call is TRBV12-3 or TRBV12-4, the J call TRBJ2-3; D might be TRBD1 (5 bases). Trimming took off 5 bases at V and 4 bases at J, with 13 bases between the two ends. The CDR3 spans 14 residues.

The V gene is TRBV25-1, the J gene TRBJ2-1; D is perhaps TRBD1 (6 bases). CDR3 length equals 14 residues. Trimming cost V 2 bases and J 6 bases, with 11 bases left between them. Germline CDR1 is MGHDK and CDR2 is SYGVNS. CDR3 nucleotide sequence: TGTGCCAGCAGTGAAAGACAGGTGTCCAATGAGCAGTTCTTC. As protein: CASSERQVSNEQFF.

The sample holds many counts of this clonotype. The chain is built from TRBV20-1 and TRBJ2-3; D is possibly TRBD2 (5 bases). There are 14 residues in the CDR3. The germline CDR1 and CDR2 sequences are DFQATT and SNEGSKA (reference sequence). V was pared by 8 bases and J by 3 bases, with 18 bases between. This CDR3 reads CSLRSSTSTDTQYF. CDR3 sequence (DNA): TGCAGTCTACGGTCTAGCACGTCAACAGATACGCAGTATTTT.

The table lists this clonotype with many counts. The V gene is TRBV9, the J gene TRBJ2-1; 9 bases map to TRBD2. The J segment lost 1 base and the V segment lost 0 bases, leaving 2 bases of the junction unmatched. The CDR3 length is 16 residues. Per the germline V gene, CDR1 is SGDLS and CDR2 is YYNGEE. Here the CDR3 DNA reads TGTGCCAGCAGCGTAGCTAGCGGGGAGTCCTACAATGAGCAGTTCTTC. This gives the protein CASSVASGESYNEQFF. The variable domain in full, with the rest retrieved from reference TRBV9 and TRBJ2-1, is DSGVTQTPKHLITATGQRVTLRCSPRSGDLSVYWYQQSLDQGLQFLIQYYNGEERAKGNILERFSAQQFPDLHSELNLSSLELGDSALYFCASSVASGESYNEQFFGPGTRLTVL.

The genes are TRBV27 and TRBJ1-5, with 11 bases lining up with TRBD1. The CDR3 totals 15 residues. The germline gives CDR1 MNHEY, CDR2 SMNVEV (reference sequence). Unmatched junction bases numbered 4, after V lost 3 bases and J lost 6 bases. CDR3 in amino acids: CASSLDRGHGQPQHF. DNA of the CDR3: TGTGCCAGCAGTTTGGACAGGGGGCATGGTCAGCCCCAGCATTTT.

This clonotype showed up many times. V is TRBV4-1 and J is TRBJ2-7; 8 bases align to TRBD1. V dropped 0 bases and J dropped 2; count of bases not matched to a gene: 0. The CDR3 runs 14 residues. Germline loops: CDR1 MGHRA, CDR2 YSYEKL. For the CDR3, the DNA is TGCGCCAGCAGCCAAGAGGACAGGGCCTACGAGCAGTACTTC. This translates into CASSQEDRAYEQYF.

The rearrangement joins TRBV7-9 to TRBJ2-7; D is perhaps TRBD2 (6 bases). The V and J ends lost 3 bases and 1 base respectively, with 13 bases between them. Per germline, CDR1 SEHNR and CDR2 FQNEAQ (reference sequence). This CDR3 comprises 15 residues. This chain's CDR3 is CASSLGRGLSYEQYF. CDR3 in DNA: TGTGCCAGCAGCTTGGGGCGGGGACTTTCCTACGAGCAGTACTTC.

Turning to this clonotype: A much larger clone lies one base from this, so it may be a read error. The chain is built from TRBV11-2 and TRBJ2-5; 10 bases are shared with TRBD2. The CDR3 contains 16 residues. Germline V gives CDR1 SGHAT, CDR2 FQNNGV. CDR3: CSSSLRVAGGSETQYF. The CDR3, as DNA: TGTTCCAGCAGCTTACGAGTAGCGGGAGGTAGTGAGACCCAGTACTTC.

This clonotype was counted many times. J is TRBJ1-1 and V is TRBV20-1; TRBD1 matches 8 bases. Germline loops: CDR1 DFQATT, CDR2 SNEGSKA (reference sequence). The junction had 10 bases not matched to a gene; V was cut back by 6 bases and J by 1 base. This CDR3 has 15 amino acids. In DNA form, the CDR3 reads TGCAGTGCCGCGACAGGGGTTTCTGGGAACACTGAAGCTTTCTTT. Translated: CSAATGVSGNTEAFF.

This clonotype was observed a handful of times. The CDR3 protein is CASSRTNSGNTIYF. CDR3 DNA: TGCGCCAGCAGCCGTACTAACTCTGGAAACACCATATATTTT. The rearrangement uses TRBV4-3 and TRBJ1-3; the D is unclear. With 4 bases removed from V and 0 bases from J, the gap between germline ends came to 7 bases. Germline CDR1 LGHNA, CDR2 YSLEER. This CDR3 spans 14 amino acids.

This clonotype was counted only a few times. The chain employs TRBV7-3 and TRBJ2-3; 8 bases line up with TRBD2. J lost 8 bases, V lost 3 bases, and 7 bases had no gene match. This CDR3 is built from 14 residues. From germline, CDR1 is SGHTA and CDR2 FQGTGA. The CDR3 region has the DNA TGTGCCAGCAGCTTGGCAGCGGGGGAATCTACGCAGTATTTT. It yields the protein CASSLAAGESTQYF.

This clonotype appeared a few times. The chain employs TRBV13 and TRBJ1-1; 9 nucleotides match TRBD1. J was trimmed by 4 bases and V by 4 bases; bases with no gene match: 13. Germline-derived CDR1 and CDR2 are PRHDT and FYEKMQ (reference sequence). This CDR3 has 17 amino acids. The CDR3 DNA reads TGTGCCAGCAGCTCGAGGGACAGGGCCAGCCGACCCACTGAAGCTTTCTTT. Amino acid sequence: CASSSRDRASRPTEAFF. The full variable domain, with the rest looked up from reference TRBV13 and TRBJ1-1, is AAGVIQSPRHLIKEKRETATLKCYPIPRHDTVYWYQQGPGQDPQFLISFYEKMQSDKGSIPDRFSAQQFSDYHSELNMSSLELGDSALYFCASSSRDRASRPTEAFFGQGTRLTVV.

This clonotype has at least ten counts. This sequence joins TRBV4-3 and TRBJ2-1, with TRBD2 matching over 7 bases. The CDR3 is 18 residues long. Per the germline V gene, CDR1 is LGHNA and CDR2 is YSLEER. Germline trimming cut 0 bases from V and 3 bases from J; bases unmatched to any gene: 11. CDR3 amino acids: CASSQDGGDGQVYNEQFF. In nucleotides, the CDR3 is TGCGCCAGCAGCCAAGATGGGGGGGACGGGCAGGTCTACAATGAGCAGTTCTTC.

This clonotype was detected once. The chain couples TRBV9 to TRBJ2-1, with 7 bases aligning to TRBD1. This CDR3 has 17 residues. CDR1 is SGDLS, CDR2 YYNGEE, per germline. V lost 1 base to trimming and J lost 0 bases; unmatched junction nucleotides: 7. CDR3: CASSVSGGSSSYNEQFF. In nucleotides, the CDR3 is TGTGCCAGCAGCGTATCAGGGGGTTCAAGCTCCTACAATGAGCAGTTCTTC.